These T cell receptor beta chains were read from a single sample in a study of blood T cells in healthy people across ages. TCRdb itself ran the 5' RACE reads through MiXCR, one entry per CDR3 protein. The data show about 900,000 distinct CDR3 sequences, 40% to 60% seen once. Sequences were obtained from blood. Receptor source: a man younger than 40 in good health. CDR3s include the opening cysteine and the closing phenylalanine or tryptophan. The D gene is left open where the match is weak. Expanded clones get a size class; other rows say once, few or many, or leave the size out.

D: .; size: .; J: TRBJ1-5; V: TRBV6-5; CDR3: CATRTDNSNQPQHF; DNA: TGTGCCACCAGGACAGACAATAGCAATCAGCCCCAGCATTTT
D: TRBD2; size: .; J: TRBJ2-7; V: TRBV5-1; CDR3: CASSSGALSYEQYF; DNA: TGCGCCAGCAGTAGCGGGGCCCTCTCCTACGAGCAGTACTTC
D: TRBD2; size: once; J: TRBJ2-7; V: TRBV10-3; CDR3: CAISEARALAGVYNEQYF; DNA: TGTGCCATCAGTGAGGCGAGAGCACTAGCGGGAGTCTACAATGAGCAGTACTTC
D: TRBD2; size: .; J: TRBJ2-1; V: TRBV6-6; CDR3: CASSYSTSGGPYNEQFF; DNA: TGTGCCAGCAGTTACTCGACCAGCGGGGGGCCTTACAATGAGCAGTTCTTC
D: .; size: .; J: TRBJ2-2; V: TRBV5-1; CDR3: CASSLRWGTANTGELFF; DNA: TGCGCCAGCAGCTTGAGGTGGGGGACGGCGAACACCGGGGAGCTGTTTTTT
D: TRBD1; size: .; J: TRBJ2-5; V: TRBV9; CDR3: CASSVAVDRGQETQYF; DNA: TGTGCCAGCAGCGTAGCCGTGGACAGGGGGCAAGAGACCCAGTACTTC
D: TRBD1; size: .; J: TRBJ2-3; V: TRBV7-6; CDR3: CASSPETGPSTDTQYF; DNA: TGTGCCAGCAGCCCAGAGACAGGGCCTAGCACAGATACGCAGTATTTT
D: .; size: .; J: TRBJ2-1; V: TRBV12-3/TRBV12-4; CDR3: CASITTEEGNEQFF; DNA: TGTGCCAGCATCACGACGGAGGAGGGCAATGAGCAGTTCTTC
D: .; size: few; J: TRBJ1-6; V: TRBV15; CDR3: CATSSPDSPLHF; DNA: TGTGCCACCAGCAGCCCTGATTCACCCCTCCACTTT
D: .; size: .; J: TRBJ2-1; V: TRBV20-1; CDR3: CCVIQGTANNEQFF; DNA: TGCTGTGTCATACAGGGAACGGCAAACAATGAGCAGTTCTTC
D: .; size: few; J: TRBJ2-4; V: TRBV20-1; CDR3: CSASRAGAKNIQYF; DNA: TGCAGTGCTAGTCGGGCCGGGGCCAAAAACATTCAGTACTTC
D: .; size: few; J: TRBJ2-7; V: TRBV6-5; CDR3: CASSRTFSEQYF; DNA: TGTGCCAGCAGTCGGACTTTCAGTGAGCAGTACTTC
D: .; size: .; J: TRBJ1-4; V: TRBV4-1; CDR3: CASSGADEKLFF; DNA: TGCGCCAGCAGCGGGGCGGACGAAAAACTGTTTTTT
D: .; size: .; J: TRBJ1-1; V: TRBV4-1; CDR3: CAGSQEPGLKNTEAFF; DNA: TGCGCCGGCAGCCAAGAACCCGGACTGAAGAACACTGAAGCTTTCTTT
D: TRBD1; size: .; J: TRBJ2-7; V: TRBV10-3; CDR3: CAISDPGQGAVNEQYF; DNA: TGTGCCATCAGTGATCCCGGACAGGGGGCGGTTAACGAGCAGTACTTC
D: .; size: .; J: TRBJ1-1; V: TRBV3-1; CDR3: CASSQDRDRRNTEAFF; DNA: TGTGCCAGCAGCCAAGACCGGGACCGAAGGAACACTGAAGCTTTCTTT
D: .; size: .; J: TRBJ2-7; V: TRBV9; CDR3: CASSVVGDSYNEQYF; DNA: TGTGCCAGCAGCGTAGTTGGGGACTCCTACAATGAGCAGTACTTC